The clone carrying this T cell receptor beta chain was seen at least ten times. Its antigen remains unidentified. The sample is drawn from a study of T-cell memory formation after mild COVID-19. Overall study findings and caveats: Contracting clones from day 15 to 85 had balanced CD4/CD8; later expanders favoured CD4+.

TCRdb passed the 5' RACE reads through MiXCR, listing each CDR3 protein once. The repertoire has more than 150,000 distinct CDR3 sequences, 11% of them found once; the top ten carry 3.5% to 4.5%. Germline CDR1 is SQVTM and CDR2 is ANQGSEA. With 6 bases clipped from V and 2 bases from J, the junction kept 4 bases outside the gene matches. The CDR3 covers 14 residues. The chain has TRBV29-1 and TRBJ2-7, with 13 bases aligning to TRBD2. This TCR was sampled from a man aged 18 to 29 who had mild COVID-19 (a few samples of this study predate the infection). Cell type and time point are not known. The sequenced sample consisted of PBMCs or a T cell subset sorted from them (not recorded which). CDR3 residues: CSVEGLAGTYEQYF. The CDR3 DNA sequence: TGCAGCGTCGAGGGACTAGCGGGGACCTACGAGCAGTACTTC.